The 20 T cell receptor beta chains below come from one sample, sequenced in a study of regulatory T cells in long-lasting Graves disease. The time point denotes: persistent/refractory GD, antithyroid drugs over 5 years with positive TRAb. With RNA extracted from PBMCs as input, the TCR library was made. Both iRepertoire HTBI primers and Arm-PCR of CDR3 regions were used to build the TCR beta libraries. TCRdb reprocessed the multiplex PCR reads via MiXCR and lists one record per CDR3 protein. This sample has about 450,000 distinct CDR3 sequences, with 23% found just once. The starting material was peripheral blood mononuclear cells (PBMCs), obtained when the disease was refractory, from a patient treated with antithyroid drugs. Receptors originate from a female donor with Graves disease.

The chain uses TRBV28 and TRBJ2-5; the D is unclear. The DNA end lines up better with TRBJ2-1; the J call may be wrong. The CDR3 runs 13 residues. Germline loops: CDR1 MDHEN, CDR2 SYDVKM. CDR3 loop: CASTPRAQRNQFF. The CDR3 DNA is TGTGCCAGCACCCCTAGGGCCCAAAGAAACCAGTTCTTC.

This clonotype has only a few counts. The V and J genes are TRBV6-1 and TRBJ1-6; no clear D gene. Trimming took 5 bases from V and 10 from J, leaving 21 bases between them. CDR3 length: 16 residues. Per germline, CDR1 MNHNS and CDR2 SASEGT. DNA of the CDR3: TGTGCCAGCAGTCCCCCGGTAGCCCCCGGCCGGTCACCCCTCCACTTT. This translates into CASSPPVAPGRSPLHF.

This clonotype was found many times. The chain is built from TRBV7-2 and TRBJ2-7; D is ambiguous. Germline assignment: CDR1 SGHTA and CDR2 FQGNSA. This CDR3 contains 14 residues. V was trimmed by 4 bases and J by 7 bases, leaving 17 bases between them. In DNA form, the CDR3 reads TGTGCCAGCAGCTCAAAGGCCTACTCTGAGGAGCAGTACTTC. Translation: CASSSKAYSEEQYF.

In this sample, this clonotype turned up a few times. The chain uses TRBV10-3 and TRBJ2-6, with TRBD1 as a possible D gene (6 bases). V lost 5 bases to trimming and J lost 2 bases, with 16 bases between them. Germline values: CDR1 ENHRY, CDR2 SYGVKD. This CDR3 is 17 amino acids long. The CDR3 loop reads CAISNRVEFTGANVLTF. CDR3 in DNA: TGTGCCATCAGTAACAGGGTTGAATTTACTGGGGCCAACGTCCTGACTTTC.

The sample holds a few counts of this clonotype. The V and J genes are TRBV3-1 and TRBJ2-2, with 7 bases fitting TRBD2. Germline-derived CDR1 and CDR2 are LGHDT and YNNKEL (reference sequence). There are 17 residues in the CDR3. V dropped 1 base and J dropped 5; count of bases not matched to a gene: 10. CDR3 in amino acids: CASSQVSWLAATGELFF. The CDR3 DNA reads TGTGCCAGCAGCCAAGTGTCATGGCTAGCGGCAACCGGGGAGCTGTTTTTT.

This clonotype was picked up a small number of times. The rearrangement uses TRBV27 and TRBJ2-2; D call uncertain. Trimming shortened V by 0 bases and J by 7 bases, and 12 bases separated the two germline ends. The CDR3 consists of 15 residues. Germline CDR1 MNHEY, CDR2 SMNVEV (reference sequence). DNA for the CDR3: TGTGCCAGCAGTTTATCAAGTTTCAGCTACGGGGAGCTGTTTTTT. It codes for CASSLSSFSYGELFF.

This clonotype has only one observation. The chain's CDR3 is CASSFGTGGLSDTQYF. For the CDR3, the DNA is TGTGCCAGCAGCTTCGGGACAGGGGGCTTGTCAGATACGCAGTATTTT. V gene TRBV11-3 combines with J gene TRBJ2-3; 12 nucleotides match TRBD1. Germline V CDR1 and CDR2: SGHNT, YENEEA. Trimming took 3 bases from V and 4 from J; bases not matched to a gene: 5. This CDR3 region has 16 residues.

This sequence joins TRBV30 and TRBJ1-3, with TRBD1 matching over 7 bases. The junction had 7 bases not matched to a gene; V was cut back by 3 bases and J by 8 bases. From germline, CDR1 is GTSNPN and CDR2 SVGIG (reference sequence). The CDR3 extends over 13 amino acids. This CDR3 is CAWRQGQRDTIYF. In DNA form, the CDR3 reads TGTGCCTGGAGACAGGGGCAAAGAGACACCATATATTTT.

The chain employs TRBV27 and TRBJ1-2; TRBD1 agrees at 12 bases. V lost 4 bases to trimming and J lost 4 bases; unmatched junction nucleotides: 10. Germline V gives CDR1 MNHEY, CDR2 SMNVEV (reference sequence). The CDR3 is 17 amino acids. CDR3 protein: CASSSTLGTGGGYGYTF. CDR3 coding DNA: TGTGCCAGCAGTTCCACCTTAGGGACAGGGGGCGGCTATGGCTACACCTTC.

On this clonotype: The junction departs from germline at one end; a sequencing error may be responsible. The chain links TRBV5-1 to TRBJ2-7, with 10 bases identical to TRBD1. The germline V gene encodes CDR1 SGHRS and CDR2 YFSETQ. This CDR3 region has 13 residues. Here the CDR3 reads CAGSQGQGYEQYF. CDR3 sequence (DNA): TGCGCCGGCAGCCAGGGACAGGGGTACGAGCAGTACTTC.

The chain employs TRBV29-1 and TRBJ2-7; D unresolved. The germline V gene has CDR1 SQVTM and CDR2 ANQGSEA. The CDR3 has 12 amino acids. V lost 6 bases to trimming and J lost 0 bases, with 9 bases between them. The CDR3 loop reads CSVERSSYEQYF. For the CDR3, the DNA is TGCAGCGTCGAGAGGTCCTCCTACGAGCAGTACTTC.

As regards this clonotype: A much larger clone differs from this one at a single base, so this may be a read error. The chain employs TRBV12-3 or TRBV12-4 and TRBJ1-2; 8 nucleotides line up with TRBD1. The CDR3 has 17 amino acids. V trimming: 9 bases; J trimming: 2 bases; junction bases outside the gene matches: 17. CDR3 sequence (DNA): TGTGCCAGAGGCTTTTTCTTTACAGGGGGAGCAAACTATGGCTACACCTTC. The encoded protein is CARGFFFTGGANYGYTF.

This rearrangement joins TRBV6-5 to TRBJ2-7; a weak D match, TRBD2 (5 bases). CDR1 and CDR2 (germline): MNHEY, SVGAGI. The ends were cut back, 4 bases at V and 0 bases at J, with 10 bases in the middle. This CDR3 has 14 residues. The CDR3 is CASSSSGLSYEQYF. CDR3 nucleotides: TGTGCCAGCAGTTCCAGCGGCCTCTCCTACGAGCAGTACTTC.

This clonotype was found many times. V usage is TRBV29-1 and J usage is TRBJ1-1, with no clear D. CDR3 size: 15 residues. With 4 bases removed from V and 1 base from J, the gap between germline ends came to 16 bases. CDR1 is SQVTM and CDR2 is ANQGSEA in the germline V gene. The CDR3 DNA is TGCAGCGTTGTCCGGGAGGTGATACCGAACACTGAAGCTTTCTTT. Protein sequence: CSVVREVIPNTEAFF.

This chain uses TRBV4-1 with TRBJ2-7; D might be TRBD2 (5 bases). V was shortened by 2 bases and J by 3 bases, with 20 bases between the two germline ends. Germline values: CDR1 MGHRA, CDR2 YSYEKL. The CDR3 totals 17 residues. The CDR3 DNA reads TGCGCCAGCAGCCAATTTCCCGCCTGGTTGGAGGACTACGAGCAGTACTTC. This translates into CASSQFPAWLEDYEQYF.

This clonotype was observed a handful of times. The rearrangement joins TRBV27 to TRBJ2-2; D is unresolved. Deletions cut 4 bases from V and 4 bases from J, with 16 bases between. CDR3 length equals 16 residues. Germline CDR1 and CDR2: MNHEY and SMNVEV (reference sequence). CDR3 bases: TGTGCCAGCAGTTATAGGGTTTTTGGTGGCACCGGGGAGCTGTTTTTT. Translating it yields CASSYRVFGGTGELFF.

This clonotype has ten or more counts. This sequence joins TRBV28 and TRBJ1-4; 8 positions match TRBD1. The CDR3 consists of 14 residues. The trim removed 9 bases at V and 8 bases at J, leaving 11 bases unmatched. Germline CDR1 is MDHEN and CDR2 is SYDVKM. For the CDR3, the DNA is TGTGCCAGTCTTTCGACAGGGGCAGGAGAAAAACTGTTTTTT. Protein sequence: CASLSTGAGEKLFF.

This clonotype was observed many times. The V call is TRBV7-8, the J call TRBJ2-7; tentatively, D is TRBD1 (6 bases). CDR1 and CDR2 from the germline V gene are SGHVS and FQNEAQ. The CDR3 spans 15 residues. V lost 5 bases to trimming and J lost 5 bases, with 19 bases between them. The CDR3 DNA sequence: TGTGCCAGCAGCCAAGTCGGCCAGGGGAGCCACGAGCAGTACTTC. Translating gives CASSQVGQGSHEQYF.

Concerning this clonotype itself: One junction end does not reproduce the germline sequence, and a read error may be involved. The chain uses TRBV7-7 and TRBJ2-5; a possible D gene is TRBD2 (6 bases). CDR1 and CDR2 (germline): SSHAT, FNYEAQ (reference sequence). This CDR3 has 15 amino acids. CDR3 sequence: CASSSQGLPQETQYF. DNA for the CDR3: TGTGCTAGCAGCTCTCAGGGACTCCCCCAAGAGACCCAGTACTTC.

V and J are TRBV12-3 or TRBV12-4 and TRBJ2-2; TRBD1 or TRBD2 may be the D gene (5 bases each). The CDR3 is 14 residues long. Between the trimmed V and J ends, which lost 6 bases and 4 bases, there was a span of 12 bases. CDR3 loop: CASSPGPGTGELFF. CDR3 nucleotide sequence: TGTGCCAGCAGCCCGGGGCCAGGCACCGGGGAGCTGTTTTTT.